The 15 T cell receptor beta chains reported below all come from one sample, sequenced in a study of brain T cells in children with intractable seizures. The protocol was immunoSEQ multiplex PCR, while the TCRdb copy is restricted to in-frame clones and leaves out a portion. The sample comprises around 340,000 clones, over 90% of which are singletons, and roughly 5.8% rests with the top ten. As for time point: blood from clinic visit 5 months post-surgery; TSC patient then seizure free. Sequences were derived from peripheral blood, sampled 4 to 5 months after surgery. These receptors were taken from a boy less than two years old with tuberous sclerosis and intractable seizures.

The J gene is TRBJ2-2, the V gene TRBV27; TRBD1 aligns across 8 bases. Germline CDR1 and CDR2: MNHEY and SMNVEV (reference sequence). The CDR3 is 16 residues long. Losses at the gene ends were 5 bases for V and 0 bases for J; bases not matched to a gene: 5. In DNA, the CDR3 is TGTGCCAGCAGTCCCCGACAGGGGTCGAACACCGGGGAGCTGTTTTTT. This codes for CASSPRQGSNTGELFF.

The chain combines TRBV7-9 with TRBJ2-5, with a tentative D call TRBD2 (6 bases). The CDR3 covers 13 residues. V was cut by 1 base and J by 4 bases, with 7 bases left in between. Germline lookup yields CDR1 SEHNR and CDR2 FQNEAQ (reference sequence). The CDR3 DNA reads TGTGCCAGCAGCTTAGGGGACTTAGAGACCCAGTACTTC. This translates into CASSLGDLETQYF.

This chain links TRBV10-3 with TRBJ2-7; D unresolved. CDR3 length: 17 amino acids. CDR1 ENHRY and CDR2 SYGVKD come from the germline V gene. V lost 3 bases and J lost 0, with 18 bases in between. In DNA form, the CDR3 reads TGTGCCATCAGTGATTCGGATTGGGCTTCTGGCTCCTACGAGCAGTACTTC. This gives the protein CAISDSDWASGSYEQYF.

The table lists this clone with a few counts. The rearrangement joins TRBV5-1 to TRBJ1-1; no firm D call. Germline CDR1 and CDR2: SGHRS and YFSETQ. V was pared by 2 bases and J by 1 base, with 3 bases between. CDR3 length: 12 amino acids. CDR3 nucleotides: TGCGCCAGCAGCTTCGGGAACACTGAAGCTTTCTTT. Translated, it gives CASSFGNTEAFF.

The chain is built from TRBV13 and TRBJ1-1; 10 bases are shared with TRBD1. This CDR3 contains 15 residues. Losses at the gene ends were 3 bases for V and 1 base for J; bases not matched to a gene: 2. The germline V gene encodes CDR1 PRHDT and CDR2 FYEKMQ (reference sequence). As DNA, the CDR3 is TGTGCCAGCAGCTTGGGACAGGGGACGAACACTGAAGCTTTCTTT. This codes for CASSLGQGTNTEAFF.

This clone was found once. The chain carries TRBV7-9 and TRBJ1-2; TRBD1 is a possible D gene (6 bases). This CDR3 is built from 15 residues. V was clipped by 5 bases and J by 0 bases, with 13 bases between them. The germline V gene encodes CDR1 SEHNR and CDR2 FQNEAQ (reference sequence). The CDR3 DNA is TGTGCCAGCAGCACCGGGACAATTACTAACTATGGCTACACCTTC. It codes for CASSTGTITNYGYTF. Complete variable domain (other parts from reference TRBV7-9 and TRBJ1-2): DTGVSQNPRHKITKRGQNVTFRCDPISEHNRLYWYRQTLGQGPEFLTYFQNEAQLEKSRLLSDRFSAERPKGSFSTLEIQRTEQGDSAMYLCASSTGTITNYGYTFGSGTRLTVV.

The V and J genes are TRBV3-1 (or the pseudogene TRBV3-2) and TRBJ2-3; TRBD2 agrees at 15 bases. CDR1 and CDR2 (germline): LGHDT, YNNKEL (reference sequence). This CDR3 contains 18 residues. With V trimmed by 4 bases and J by 2 bases, 7 bases remained unmatched. CDR3 nucleotides: TGTGCCAGCAGCCCGGGACTAGCGGGGGGTGAAAACACAGATACGCAGTATTTT. Amino acids: CASSPGLAGGENTDTQYF.

The chain links TRBV7-9 to TRBJ2-7, with a possible D match to TRBD2 (5 bases). This CDR3 spans 12 amino acids. V dropped 5 bases and J dropped 6 bases, with 11 bases sitting between them. The germline CDR1 and CDR2 sequences are SEHNR and FQNEAQ (reference sequence). CDR3 sequence (DNA): TGTGCCAGCAGCCCCCGGACTCTCGAGCAGTACTTC. It is translated as CASSPRTLEQYF.

The chain combines TRBV4-1 with TRBJ1-2, with D possibly being TRBD1 (5 bases). V lost 2 bases and J lost 7, with 20 bases in between. This CDR3 has 16 residues. The V gene's germline CDR1 is MGHRA and CDR2 YSYEKL. This chain's CDR3 is CASSQRIRALVGGYTF. In DNA form, the CDR3 reads TGCGCCAGCAGCCAAAGAATCAGGGCCCTCGTTGGTGGCTACACCTTC.

The gene calls are TRBV6-6 and TRBJ1-1; D is unclear. The CDR3 covers 14 residues. CDR1 and CDR2 from the germline V gene are MNHNY and SVGAGI (reference sequence). V gave up 6 bases and J gave up 1 base, with 12 bases separating them. The CDR3 sequence: CASRPDKGNTEAFF. CDR3 DNA sequence: TGTGCCAGCAGACCGGATAAGGGGAACACTGAAGCTTTCTTT.

The chain is built from TRBV7-2 and TRBJ2-3; 7 positions match TRBD2. The V gene end was trimmed by 5 bases and the J gene end by 2 bases; junction bases not matched to a gene: 7. In germline, CDR1 is SGHTA, CDR2 FQGNSA. The CDR3 is 15 residues long. This CDR3 is CASSPRGLDTDTQYF. The CDR3 nucleotides are TGTGCCAGCAGCCCCCGTGGACTAGACACAGATACGCAGTATTTT.

The chain links TRBV30 to TRBJ1-3, with no clear D. Between the trimmed V and J ends, which lost 2 bases and 4 bases, there was a span of 9 bases. CDR3 length: 13 amino acids. CDR1 is GTSNPN and CDR2 is SVGIG in the germline V gene (reference sequence). The CDR3 loop is CAWSPGFGNTIYF. CDR3 DNA sequence: TGTGCCTGGAGTCCAGGTTTCGGAAACACCATATATTTT.

The rearrangement uses TRBV11-2 and TRBJ1-1; tentatively, D is TRBD1 (5 bases). This CDR3 contains 14 residues. Trimming pared 5 bases from V and 4 bases from J, leaving 14 bases between. Germline values: CDR1 SGHAT, CDR2 FQNNGV. The CDR3 sequence: CASSMEGVGTEAFF. CDR3 in DNA: TGTGCCAGCAGCATGGAAGGGGTCGGCACTGAAGCTTTCTTT. Full variable domain (remainder filled in from reference TRBV11-2 and TRBJ1-1): EAGVAQSPRYKIIEKRQSVAFWCNPISGHATLYWYQQILGQGPKLLIQFQNNGVVDDSQLPKDRFSAERLKGVDSTLKIQPAKLEDSAVYLCASSMEGVGTEAFFGQGTRLTVV.

This clone has only one observation. The genes are TRBV21-1 and TRBJ1-1. TRBV21-1 is classified as a pseudogene. The CDR3 sequence is 19 residues long. The CDR3 coding sequence is TGTGCCAGCAGCGCACGAGGGGCAAGGACCCCTAGTCTCAGCACTGAAGCTTTCTTT. Protein sequence: CASSARGARTPSLSTEAFF.

The V and J genes are TRBV2 and TRBJ2-7; D not resolved. Trimming left V 5 bases short and J 3 bases short, with 5 bases between. CDR3 length equals 11 residues. Germline V gene sequence: CDR1 SNHLY, CDR2 FYNNEI. The CDR3 coding sequence is TGTGCCAGCAGTTCAGTCTACGAGCAGTACTTC. Its translation: CASSSVYEQYF.